This is a list of T cell receptor beta chains from one sample in a study of blood T cell repertoires in COVID-19. The assay was immunoSEQ multiplex PCR, and TCRdb's table has in-frame clones only and misses some. The top ten clones hold about 4.5% of a sample with 75,000 to 100,000 clones, about 85% of them seen once. Sequencing was done on a sample of peripheral blood. These receptors all stem from a man between 65 and 80 years old with acute or convalescent COVID-19. CDR3s include the opening cysteine and the closing phenylalanine or tryptophan. The D gene is left open where the match is weak. Part of the rows lack a size; the others show once, few, many or a class for expanded clones.

TRBJ1-2 . TRBV27 . CASSKSGGVGYGYTF TGTGCCAGCAGCAAAAGCGGGGGCGTGGGCTATGGCTACACCTTC
TRBJ1-4 . TRBV6-5 TRBD1 CASSNPRQGEKLFF TGTGCCAGCAGTAACCCTCGACAGGGGGAAAAACTGTTTTTT
TRBJ2-2 . TRBV19 . CASRAVGALAGELFF TGTGCCAGTAGGGCGGTCGGAGCTTTGGCCGGGGAGCTGTTTTTT
TRBJ1-5 . TRBV2 TRBD1 CASRDRGARGNQPQHF TGTGCCAGCAGGGACAGGGGGGCGCGTGGCAATCAGCCCCAGCATTTT
TRBJ1-1 . TRBV5-1 . CASSLVEDGEAFF TGCGCCAGCAGCTTGGTGGAGGACGGTGAAGCTTTCTTT
TRBJ1-3 . TRBV12-5 . CASGLGAGNTIYF TGTGCTAGTGGCCTAGGGGCTGGAAACACCATATATTTT
TRBJ2-6 . TRBV19 . CASSIISPGTNVLTF TGTGCCAGTAGTATCATAAGCCCAGGGACCAACGTCCTGACTTTC
TRBJ2-2 . TRBV12-3/TRBV12-4 . CASSLNTGELFF TGTGCCAGCAGCTTGAACACCGGGGAGCTGTTTTTT
TRBJ1-2 . TRBV27 TRBD1 CASSTTPTGAYGYTF TGTGCCAGCAGTACCACTCCAACAGGGGCCTATGGCTACACCTTC
TRBJ1-1 . TRBV10-2 . CASSERGGMVSNTEAFF TGCGCCAGCAGTGAGAGGGGGGGTATGGTCTCGAACACTGAAGCTTTCTTT
TRBJ1-1 . TRBV9 TRBD1 CASSPYDRGTEAFF TGTGCCAGCAGCCCCTACGACAGGGGCACTGAAGCTTTCTTT
TRBJ1-2 . TRBV28 TRBD1 CASRKQGPQEGYTF TGTGCCAGCAGGAAACAGGGGCCACAGGAAGGCTACACCTTC
TRBJ2-5 . TRBV19 . CASSGGLARGETQYF TGTGCCAGTAGTGGCGGGCTCGCAAGGGGGGAGACCCAGTACTTC
TRBJ2-2 . TRBV5-1 . CASSPTVTGELFF TGCGCCAGCAGCCCCACGGTGACCGGGGAGCTGTTTTTT
TRBJ1-2 . TRBV6-4 . CASSDRAGYGYTF TGTGCCAGCAGTGACAGGGCGGGCTATGGCTACACCTTC
TRBJ1-6 . TRBV5-1 TRBD1 CASSSGQGNSPLHF TGCGCCAGCAGCTCGGGACAGGGAAATTCACCCCTCCACTTT
TRBJ2-3 . TRBV5-4 TRBD2 CASSLVVLAGRTDTQYF TGTGCCAGCAGCTTGGTTGTCCTAGCGGGGCGCACAGATACGCAGTATTTT
TRBJ1-1 . TRBV28 . CASSLRRVTEAFF TGTGCCAGCAGTTTAAGGAGAGTCACTGAAGCTTTCTTT
TRBJ1-2 . TRBV7-6 . CASSLGGLQGGYGYTF TGTGCCAGCAGCTTAGGTGGTCTGCAGGGAGGCTATGGCTACACCTTC
TRBJ2-2 . TRBV5-4 . CASRDGRANTGELFF TGTGCCAGCAGGGACGGCAGGGCGAACACCGGGGAGCTGTTTTTT
TRBJ1-2 . TRBV18 TRBD1 CASSPGTGQGGHYGYTF TGTGCCAGCTCACCAGGGACGGGACAGGGAGGACACTATGGCTACACCTTC
TRBJ2-5 . TRBV25-1 TRBD2 CASSESSGGRETQYF TGTGCCAGCAGTGAATCTAGCGGGGGGAGGGAGACCCAGTACTTC
TRBJ1-5 . TRBV9 TRBD1 CASSQTGGNQPQHF TGTGCCAGCAGCCAGACAGGGGGCAATCAGCCCCAGCATTTT
TRBJ2-5 . TRBV19 . CASSMSRSQETQYF TGTGCCAGTAGTATGAGTCGCTCCCAAGAGACCCAGTACTTC
TRBJ1-2 . TRBV20-1 . CSASGYDFYGYTF TGCAGTGCTAGTGGGTATGACTTCTATGGCTACACCTTC
TRBJ2-5 once TRBV11-2 TRBD2 CASSLGGGPEETQYF TGTGCCAGCAGCTTGGGCGGGGGGCCCGAGGAGACCCAGTACTTC
TRBJ2-7 . TRBV4-1 TRBD1 CASSQYRGSYEQYF TGCGCCAGCAGCCAGTACAGGGGTTCCTACGAGCAGTACTTC